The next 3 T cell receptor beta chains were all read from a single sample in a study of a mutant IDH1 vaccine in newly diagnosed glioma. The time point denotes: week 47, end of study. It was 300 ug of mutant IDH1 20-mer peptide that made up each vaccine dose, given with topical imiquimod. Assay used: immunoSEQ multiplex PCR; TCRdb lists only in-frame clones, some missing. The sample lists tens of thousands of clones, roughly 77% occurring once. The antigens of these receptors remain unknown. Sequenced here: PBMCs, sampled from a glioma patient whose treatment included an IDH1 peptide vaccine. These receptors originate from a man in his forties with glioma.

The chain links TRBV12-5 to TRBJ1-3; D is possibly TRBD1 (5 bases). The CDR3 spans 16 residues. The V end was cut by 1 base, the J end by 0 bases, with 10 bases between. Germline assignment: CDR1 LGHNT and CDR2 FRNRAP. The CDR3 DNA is TGTGCTAGTGGTTTGGCAACAGGCTCCTCTGGAAACACCATATATTTT. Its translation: CASGLATGSSGNTIYF.

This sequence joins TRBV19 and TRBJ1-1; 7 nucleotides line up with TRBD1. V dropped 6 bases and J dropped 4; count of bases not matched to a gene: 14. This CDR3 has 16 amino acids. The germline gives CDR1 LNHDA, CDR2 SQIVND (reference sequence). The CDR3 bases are TGTGCCAGTAGCCGAAGACAGGGTGGGTTGGGCACTGAAGCTTTCTTT. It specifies CASSRRQGGLGTEAFF.

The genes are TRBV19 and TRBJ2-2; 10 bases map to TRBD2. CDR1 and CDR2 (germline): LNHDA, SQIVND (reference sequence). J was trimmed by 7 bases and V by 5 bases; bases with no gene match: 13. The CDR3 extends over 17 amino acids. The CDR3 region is CASSSSSGSFVGGELFF. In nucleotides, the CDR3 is TGTGCCAGTAGTTCGTCTAGCGGGAGTTTTGTCGGCGGGGAGCTGTTTTTT.